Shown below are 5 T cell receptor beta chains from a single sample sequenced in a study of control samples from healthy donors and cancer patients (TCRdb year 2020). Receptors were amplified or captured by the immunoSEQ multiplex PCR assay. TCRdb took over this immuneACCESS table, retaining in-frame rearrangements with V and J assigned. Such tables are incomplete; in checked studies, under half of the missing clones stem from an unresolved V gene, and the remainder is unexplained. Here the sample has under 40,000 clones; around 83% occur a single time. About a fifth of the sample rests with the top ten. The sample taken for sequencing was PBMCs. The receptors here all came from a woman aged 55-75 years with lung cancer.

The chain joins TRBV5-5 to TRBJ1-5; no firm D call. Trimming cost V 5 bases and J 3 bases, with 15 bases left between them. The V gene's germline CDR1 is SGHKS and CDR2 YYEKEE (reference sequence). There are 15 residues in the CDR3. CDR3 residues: CASRPDTASNQPQHF. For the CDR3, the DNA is TGTGCCAGCAGACCTGATACAGCTTCCAATCAGCCCCAGCATTTT.

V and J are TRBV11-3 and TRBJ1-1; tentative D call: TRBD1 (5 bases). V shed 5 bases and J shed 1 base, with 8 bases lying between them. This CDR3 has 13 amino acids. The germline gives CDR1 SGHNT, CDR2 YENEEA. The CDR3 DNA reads TGTGCCAGCAGCCCGGGACGGAACACTGAAGCTTTCTTT. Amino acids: CASSPGRNTEAFF. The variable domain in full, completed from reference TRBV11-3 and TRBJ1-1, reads EAGVVQSPRYKIIEKKQPVAFWCNPISGHNTLYWYLQNLGQGPELLIRYENEEAVDDSQLPKDRFSAERLKGVDSTLKIQPAELGDSAVYLCASSPGRNTEAFFGQGTRLTVV.

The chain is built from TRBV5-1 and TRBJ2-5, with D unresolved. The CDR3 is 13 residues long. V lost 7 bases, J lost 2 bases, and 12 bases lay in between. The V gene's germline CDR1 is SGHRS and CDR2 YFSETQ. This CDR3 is CASSDAVQETQYF. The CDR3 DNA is TGCGCCAGCTCGGACGCTGTTCAAGAGACCCAGTACTTC.

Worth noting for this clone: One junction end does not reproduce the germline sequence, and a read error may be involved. The CDR3 region has the DNA TGTGCCAGCAGTTTAGGGGGGGGGTCCTACAATGAGCAGTTCTTC. This translates into CASSLGGGSYNEQFF. The rearrangement uses TRBV7-2 and TRBJ2-1; possibly TRBD2 for D (7 bases). The length of the CDR3 is 15 residues. The V gene's germline CDR1 is SGHTA and CDR2 FQGNSA.

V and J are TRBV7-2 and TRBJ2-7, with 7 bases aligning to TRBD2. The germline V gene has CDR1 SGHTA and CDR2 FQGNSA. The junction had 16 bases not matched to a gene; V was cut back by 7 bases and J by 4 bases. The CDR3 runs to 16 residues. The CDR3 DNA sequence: TGTGCCAGCACCCAACACCCTGGGGGGGTTTTTTACGAGCAGTACTTC. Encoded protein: CASTQHPGGVFYEQYF.